The clone carrying this T cell receptor beta chain was seen ten or more times. Its matching antigen is unknown. TCRdb independently ran MiXCR on the reads; one entry per CDR3 protein. This sample has fewer than 300,000 distinct CDR3 sequences, with 20% to 30% found just once. CDR3 length: 16 residues. Germline V gene data show CDR1 as SGHTA and CDR2 as FQGNSA. V lost 1 base and J lost 0, with 10 bases in between. The record originates from a study of T cell repertoires in cytomegalovirus infection. Findings and limits, study-wide: The study found HLA-C-restricted CMV-specific TCR beta clonotypes dominating the ex vivo response.

This receptor was obtained from a human donor in good health (CMV status not recorded). Some clones in this sample may be carry-over from other donors' samples. Sequenced: PBMCs. The chain employs TRBV7-2 and TRBJ2-1, with a weak D call TRBD2 (5 bases). In DNA form, the CDR3 reads TGTGCCAGCAGCTTAGGCGGGCTCCGCTCCTACAATGAGCAGTTCTTC. Its translation is CASSLGGLRSYNEQFF.